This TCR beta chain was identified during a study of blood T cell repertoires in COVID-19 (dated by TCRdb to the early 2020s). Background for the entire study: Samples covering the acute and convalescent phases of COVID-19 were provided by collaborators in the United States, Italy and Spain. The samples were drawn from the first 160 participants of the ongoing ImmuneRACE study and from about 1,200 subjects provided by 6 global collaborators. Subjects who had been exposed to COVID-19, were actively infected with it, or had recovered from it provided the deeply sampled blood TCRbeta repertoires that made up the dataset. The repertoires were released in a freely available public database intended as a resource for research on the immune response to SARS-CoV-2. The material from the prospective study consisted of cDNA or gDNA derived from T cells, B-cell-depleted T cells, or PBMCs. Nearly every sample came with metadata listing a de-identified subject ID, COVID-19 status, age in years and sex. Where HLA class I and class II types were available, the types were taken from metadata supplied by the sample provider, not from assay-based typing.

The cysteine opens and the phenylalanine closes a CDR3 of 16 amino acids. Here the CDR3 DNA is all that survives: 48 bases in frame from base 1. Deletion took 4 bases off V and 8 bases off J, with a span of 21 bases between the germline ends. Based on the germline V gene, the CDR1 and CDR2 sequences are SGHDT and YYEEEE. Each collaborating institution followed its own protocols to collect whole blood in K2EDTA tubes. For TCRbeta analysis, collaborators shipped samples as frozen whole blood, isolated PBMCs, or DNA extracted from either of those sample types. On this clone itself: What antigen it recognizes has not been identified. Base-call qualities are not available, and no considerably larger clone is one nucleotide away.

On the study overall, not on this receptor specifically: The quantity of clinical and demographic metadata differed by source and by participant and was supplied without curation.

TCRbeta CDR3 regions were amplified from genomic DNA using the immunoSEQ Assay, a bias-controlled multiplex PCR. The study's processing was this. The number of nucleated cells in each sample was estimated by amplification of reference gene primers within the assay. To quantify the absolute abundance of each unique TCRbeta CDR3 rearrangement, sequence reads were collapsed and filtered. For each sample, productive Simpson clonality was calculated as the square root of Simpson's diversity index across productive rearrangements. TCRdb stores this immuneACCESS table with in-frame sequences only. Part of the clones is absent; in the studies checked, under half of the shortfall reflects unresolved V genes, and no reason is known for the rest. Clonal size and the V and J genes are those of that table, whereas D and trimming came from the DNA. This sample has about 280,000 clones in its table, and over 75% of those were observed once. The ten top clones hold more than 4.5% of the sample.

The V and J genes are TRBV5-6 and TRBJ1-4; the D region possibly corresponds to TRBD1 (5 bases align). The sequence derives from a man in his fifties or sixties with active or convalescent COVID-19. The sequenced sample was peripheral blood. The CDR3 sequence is CASSRRVQVLGEKLFF. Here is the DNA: TGTGCCAGCAGCCGCCGGGTACAGGTACTGGGGGAAAAACTGTTTTTT.